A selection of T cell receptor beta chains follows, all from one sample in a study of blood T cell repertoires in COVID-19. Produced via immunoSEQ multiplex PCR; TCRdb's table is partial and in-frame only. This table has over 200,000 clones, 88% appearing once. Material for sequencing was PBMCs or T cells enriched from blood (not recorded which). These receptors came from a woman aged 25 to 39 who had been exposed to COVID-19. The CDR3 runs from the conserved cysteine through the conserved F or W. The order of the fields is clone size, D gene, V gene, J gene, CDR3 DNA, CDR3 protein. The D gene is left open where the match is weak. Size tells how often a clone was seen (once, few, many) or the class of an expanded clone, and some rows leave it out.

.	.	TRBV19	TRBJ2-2	TGTGCCAGTAGTAGGTCTCCAGGGTCAGCGAACACCGGGGAGCTGTTTTTT	CASSRSPGSANTGELFF
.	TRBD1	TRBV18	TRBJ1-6	TGTGCCAGCTCACTTTGGGACAGGGCTAATTCACCCCTCCACTTT	CASSLWDRANSPLHF
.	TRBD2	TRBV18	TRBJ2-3	TGTGCCAGCTCACCACTGGCTAGCGGGACCACAGATACGCAGTATTTT	CASSPLASGTTDTQYF
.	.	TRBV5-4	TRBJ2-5	TGTGCCAGCAGCTTGGGGGCAGGATATCAAGAGACCCAGTACTTC	CASSLGAGYQETQYF
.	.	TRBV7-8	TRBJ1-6	TGTGCCAGCAGCTTAGTAGTGGGGGGAGGATCACCCCTCCACTTT	CASSLVVGGGSPLHF
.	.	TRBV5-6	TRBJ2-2	TGTGCCAGCAGCTTGTTGTCCGGGAGTAAACCCGGGGAGCTGTTTTTT	CASSLLSGSKPGELFF
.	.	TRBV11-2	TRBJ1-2	TGTGCCAGCGGCCAGGATAACTATGGCTACACCTTC	CASGQDNYGYTF
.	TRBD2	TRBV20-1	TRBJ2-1	TGCAGTGCTAGTATAGCGGGAGAACTCTACAATGAGCAGTTCTTC	CSASIAGELYNEQFF
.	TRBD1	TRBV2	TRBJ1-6	TGTGCCAGCGGGATCGGGACAGGAAATTCACCCCTCCACTTT	CASGIGTGNSPLHF
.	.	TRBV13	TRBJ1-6	TGTGCCAGCAGCTTAGTAGGAGGGAGATATAATTCACCCCTCCACTTT	CASSLVGGRYNSPLHF
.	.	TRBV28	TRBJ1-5	TGTGCCAGCAAGCAGGGAGGAGGTCAGCCCCAGCATTTT	CASKQGGGQPQHF
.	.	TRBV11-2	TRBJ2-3	TGTGCCAGCAGCTTAGCCTCTTCCACAGATACGCAGTATTTT	CASSLASSTDTQYF
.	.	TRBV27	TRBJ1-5	TGTGCCAGCAGTTTATGGAGGAATCAGCCCCAGCATTTT	CASSLWRNQPQHF
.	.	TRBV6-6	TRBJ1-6	TGTGCCAGCAGTTATCAAGGGGCCCGGGGGGCCCTCCACTTT	CASSYQGARGALHF
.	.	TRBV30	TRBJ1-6	TGTGCCTGGAGTGGAAGGTTCGGGTCACCCCTCCACTTT	CAWSGRFGSPLHF
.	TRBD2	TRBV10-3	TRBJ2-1	TGTGCCATCAGTCCTGGGGTAGCGGGAGGGGGCAATGAGCAGTTCTTC	CAISPGVAGGGNEQFF
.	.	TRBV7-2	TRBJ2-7	TGTGCCAGCAGCAGCAGAAGCGGGCCGTACGAGCAGTACTTC	CASSSRSGPYEQYF
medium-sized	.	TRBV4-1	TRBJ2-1	TGCGCCAGCAGCCAAGATGGAGCGGGGACATCTTTCATCGATGAGCAGTTCTTC	CASSQDGAGTSFIDEQFF
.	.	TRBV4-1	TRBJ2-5	TGCGCCAGCAGCCCCAGAGCAGGGCTCATGGAGACCCAGTACTTC	CASSPRAGLMETQYF
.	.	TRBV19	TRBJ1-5	TGTGCCAGTAGTTCGTCCAGTGTCAATCAGCCCCAGCATTTT	CASSSSSVNQPQHF
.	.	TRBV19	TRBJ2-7	TGTGCCAGTAGTATATTCTCTGGCAGATCTGACGAGCAGTACTTC	CASSIFSGRSDEQYF
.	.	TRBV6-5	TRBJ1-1	TGTGCCAGCGAGACTTTGACTGAAGCTTTCTTT	CASETLTEAFF
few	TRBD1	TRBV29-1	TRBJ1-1	TGCAGCACGGGACAGGGGAACACTGAAGCTTTCTTT	CSTGQGNTEAFF
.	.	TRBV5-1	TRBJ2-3	TGCGCCAGCAGTTTCGGCACAGATACGCAGTATTTT	CASSFGTDTQYF